Following are 6 T cell receptor beta chains from one sample sequenced in a study of T cell responses to AZD1222 COVID-19 vaccine. Using immunoSEQ multiplex PCR, the repertoire was profiled, and TCRdb retains in-frame clones only, with some absent. This table has roughly 77,000 clones, approximately 90% appearing once. The material sequenced was peripheral blood, taken on day 0 of AZD1222 vaccination. The receptors shown here come from an adult in good health.

Written as DNA, the CDR3 is TGTGCCAGTAGGGTCGGGGTGAACACTGAAGCTTTCTTT. It is translated as CASRVGVNTEAFF. V usage is TRBV19 and J usage is TRBJ1-1; D remains ambiguous. With 6 bases removed from V and 0 bases from J, the gap between germline ends came to 8 bases. The CDR3 sequence is 13 residues long. From germline, CDR1 is LNHDA and CDR2 SQIVND (reference sequence).

V usage is TRBV7-9 and J usage is TRBJ2-7; D is possibly TRBD1 (5 bases). CDR3 length: 13 residues. With 3 bases removed from V and 2 bases from J, the gap between germline ends came to 8 bases. The germline V gene encodes CDR1 SEHNR and CDR2 FQNEAQ (reference sequence). CDR3 sequence (DNA): TGTGCCAGCAGCTTCCAGGGTACCTACGAGCAGTACTTC. This codes for CASSFQGTYEQYF.

The chain joins TRBV27 to TRBJ2-7; D uncertain. V lost 8 bases to trimming and J lost 1 base, with 12 bases between them. The CDR3 is 13 amino acids. Germline loops: CDR1 MNHEY, CDR2 SMNVEV (reference sequence). The CDR3 DNA is TGTGCCAGCGGGAAGGACGGATCCTACGAGCAGTACTTC. This translates into CASGKDGSYEQYF.

This rearrangement joins TRBV7-2 to TRBJ2-7, with 11 bases aligning to TRBD2. Unmatched junction bases numbered 6, after V lost 4 bases and J lost 4 bases. Germline CDR1 is SGHTA and CDR2 is FQGNSA. This CDR3 has 15 amino acids. The CDR3 DNA reads TGTGCCAGCAGCTCGCCGGGACTAGCGGTATACGAGCAGTACTTC. Its translation is CASSSPGLAVYEQYF.

The CDR3 region is CASSILSSGTFQYF. The CDR3 DNA reads TGTGCCAGTAGTATTTTATCTTCCGGGACGTTCCAGTATTTT. This sequence joins TRBV19 and TRBJ2-3; either TRBD1 or TRBD2 may fit D (5 bases each). The CDR3 runs 14 residues. CDR1 LNHDA and CDR2 SQIVND come from the germline V gene (reference sequence). Trimming took off 3 bases at V and 12 bases at J, with 19 bases between the two ends.

This chain connects TRBV30 to TRBJ2-1; the match to TRBD1 covers 7 bases. Per the germline V gene, CDR1 is GTSNPN and CDR2 is SVGIG (reference sequence). V lost 5 bases, J lost 6 bases, and 4 bases stayed unmatched. The CDR3 has 12 residues. CDR3 residues: CAWDRASNEQFF. As DNA, the CDR3 is TGTGCCTGGGACAGGGCTAGCAATGAGCAGTTCTTC.